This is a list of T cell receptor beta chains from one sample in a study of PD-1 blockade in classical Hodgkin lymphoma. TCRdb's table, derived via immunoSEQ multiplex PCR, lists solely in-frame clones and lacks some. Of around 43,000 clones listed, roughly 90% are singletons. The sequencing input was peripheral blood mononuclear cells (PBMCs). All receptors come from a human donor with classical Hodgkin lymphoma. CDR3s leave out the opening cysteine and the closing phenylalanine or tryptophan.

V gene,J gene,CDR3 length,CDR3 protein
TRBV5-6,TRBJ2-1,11,ASSWATVNEQF
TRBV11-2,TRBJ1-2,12,ASSLDRGLYGYT
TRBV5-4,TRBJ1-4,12,ASSLGRSNEKLF
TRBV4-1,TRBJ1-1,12,ASSQDSRATEAF
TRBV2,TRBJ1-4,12,ASRQTVTNEKLF
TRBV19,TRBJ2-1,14,ASSILPGTGGREQF
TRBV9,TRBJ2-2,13,ASSVGGRGTGELF
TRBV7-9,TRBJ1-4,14,ASSPMGDSANEKLF
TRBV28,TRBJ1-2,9,ASSNRAGYT
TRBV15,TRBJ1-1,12,ATSGDRGRTEAF
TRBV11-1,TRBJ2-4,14,ASSSLGGTPGNIQY
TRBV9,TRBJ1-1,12,ASGEGTVNTEAF